The rows below give T cell receptor beta chains drawn from one sample of a study of metastatic and nonmetastatic thyroid tumors. Using MiXCR, TCRdb re-called clones from the PCR reads. This table holds under 20,000 clones, 16% found once. The source material was blood. Source of these receptors: a male donor with papillary thyroid cancer or a benign thyroid nodule (not recorded which). Some clones in this sample may be carry-over from other donors' samples. Both conserved end residues are part of each CDR3. A D gene is named only where the DNA matches it firmly. A clone size is listed for some rows: how often the clone was seen (once, few, many), or a class if it is expanded.

clone size: many
D gene: .
V gene: TRBV30
J gene: TRBJ1-1
CDR3 protein: CAWSWEGEAFF
CDR3 DNA: TGTGCCTGGAGCTGGGAGGGTGAAGCTTTCTTT

clone size: .
D gene: TRBD2
V gene: TRBV6-1
J gene: TRBJ2-3
CDR3 protein: CASYASGITDTQYF
CDR3 DNA: TGTGCCAGCTATGCTAGCGGGATCACAGATACGCAGTATTTT

clone size: medium-sized
D gene: .
V gene: TRBV20-1
J gene: TRBJ1-1
CDR3 protein: CSARDLRGNTEAFF
CDR3 DNA: TGCAGTGCTAGAGATCTTAGAGGGAACACTGAAGCTTTCTTT

clone size: many
D gene: .
V gene: TRBV7-2
J gene: TRBJ2-7
CDR3 protein: CASSLGRDESYEQYF
CDR3 DNA: TGTGCCAGCAGCTTAGGACGGGACGAGAGCTACGAGCAGTACTTC

clone size: many
D gene: .
V gene: TRBV5-6
J gene: TRBJ2-1
CDR3 protein: CASSLPPGSQFF
CDR3 DNA: TGTGCCAGCAGCTTACCTCCGGGTTCGCAGTTCTTC

clone size: many
D gene: .
V gene: TRBV20-1
J gene: TRBJ2-5
CDR3 protein: CSARGNQETQYF
CDR3 DNA: TGCAGTGCTAGAGGCAACCAAGAGACCCAGTACTTC

clone size: many
D gene: TRBD2
V gene: TRBV20-1
J gene: TRBJ2-3
CDR3 protein: CSARLAGGRGGTDTQYF
CDR3 DNA: TGCAGTGCTAGACTAGCGGGAGGGCGAGGGGGCACAGATACGCAGTATTTT

clone size: .
D gene: TRBD2
V gene: TRBV6-5
J gene: TRBJ2-7
CDR3 protein: CASSYGLAEYF
CDR3 DNA: TGTGCCAGCAGTTACGGTCTAGCGGAGTACTTC

clone size: many
D gene: .
V gene: TRBV11-3
J gene: TRBJ1-1
CDR3 protein: CASSLRGMNTEAFF
CDR3 DNA: TGTGCCAGCAGCTTGAGGGGGATGAACACTGAAGCTTTCTTT

clone size: .
D gene: .
V gene: TRBV6-2/TRBV6-3
J gene: TRBJ2-5
CDR3 protein: CASSVGQTQETQYF
CDR3 DNA: TGTGCCAGCAGTGTAGGGCAGACTCAAGAGACCCAGTACTTC

clone size: few
D gene: .
V gene: TRBV6-1
J gene: TRBJ1-2
CDR3 protein: CAGREAPHHGYTF
CDR3 DNA: TGTGCCGGCAGGGAGGCCCCCCACCATGGCTACACCTTC

clone size: .
D gene: .
V gene: TRBV7-2
J gene: TRBJ2-3
CDR3 protein: CASSFRDRTDTQYF
CDR3 DNA: TGTGCCAGCAGCTTTCGGGATCGCACAGATACGCAGTATTTT

clone size: many
D gene: .
V gene: TRBV9
J gene: TRBJ2-5
CDR3 protein: CASSGKDGPEETQYF
CDR3 DNA: TGTGCCAGCAGCGGGAAGGACGGACCTGAGGAGACCCAGTACTTC

clone size: few
D gene: .
V gene: TRBV12-3/TRBV12-4
J gene: TRBJ1-2
CDR3 protein: CASSRHAAPNYGYTF
CDR3 DNA: TGTGCCAGCAGTAGACATGCAGCCCCTAACTATGGCTACACCTTC

clone size: many
D gene: .
V gene: TRBV24-1
J gene: TRBJ1-5
CDR3 protein: CATSLGGNQPQHF
CDR3 DNA: TGTGCCACCAGTCTCGGGGGGAATCAGCCCCAGCATTTT

clone size: many
D gene: .
V gene: TRBV20-1
J gene: TRBJ2-5
CDR3 protein: CSARQARQTQYF
CDR3 DNA: TGCAGTGCAAGACAGGCTCGGCAGACCCAGTACTTC

clone size: many
D gene: .
V gene: TRBV11-3
J gene: TRBJ1-1
CDR3 protein: CASSPYRRSDTEAFF
CDR3 DNA: TGTGCCAGCAGCCCTTACAGGCGGTCGGACACTGAAGCTTTCTTT

clone size: many
D gene: .
V gene: TRBV6-6
J gene: TRBJ1-5
CDR3 protein: CASRTSNATGPAFNQPQHF
CDR3 DNA: TGTGCCAGCAGAACTTCAAATGCCACAGGGCCAGCATTCAATCAGCCCCAGCATTTT

clone size: medium-sized
D gene: .
V gene: TRBV4-3
J gene: TRBJ2-7
CDR3 protein: CASSQDRGGSGAYEQYF
CDR3 DNA: TGCGCCAGCAGCCAAGATCGAGGTGGTAGCGGAGCCTACGAGCAGTACTTC

clone size: many
D gene: TRBD1
V gene: TRBV20-1
J gene: TRBJ2-4
CDR3 protein: CSARVQGAFKNIQYF
CDR3 DNA: TGCAGTGCTAGGGTACAGGGGGCTTTCAAAAACATTCAGTACTTC

clone size: many
D gene: .
V gene: TRBV27
J gene: TRBJ2-2
CDR3 protein: CASSLDDTGELFF
CDR3 DNA: TGTGCCAGCAGTCTAGATGACACCGGGGAGCTGTTTTTT

clone size: medium-sized
D gene: TRBD2
V gene: TRBV20-1
J gene: TRBJ2-7
CDR3 protein: CSAGLALYNEQYF
CDR3 DNA: TGCAGTGCGGGACTAGCCTTGTACAACGAGCAGTACTTC

clone size: many
D gene: .
V gene: TRBV3-1
J gene: TRBJ2-2
CDR3 protein: CASSFTGLDTGELFF
CDR3 DNA: TGTGCCAGCAGTTTCACAGGGCTAGACACCGGGGAGCTGTTTTTT

clone size: many
D gene: TRBD1
V gene: TRBV30
J gene: TRBJ2-5
CDR3 protein: CAWSVHRGETQYF
CDR3 DNA: TGTGCCTGGAGTGTCCACAGGGGAGAGACCCAGTACTTC

clone size: .
D gene: TRBD1
V gene: TRBV13
J gene: TRBJ2-7
CDR3 protein: CASSLKDRAHEQYF
CDR3 DNA: TGTGCCAGCAGCCTGAAGGACAGGGCCCACGAGCAGTACTTC

clone size: .
D gene: .
V gene: TRBV12-3/TRBV12-4
J gene: TRBJ1-1
CDR3 protein: CASSLRRLGRNTEAFF
CDR3 DNA: TGTGCCAGCAGTTTACGAAGGTTGGGGAGGAACACTGAAGCTTTCTTT

clone size: many
D gene: .
V gene: TRBV6-1
J gene: TRBJ2-5
CDR3 protein: CASIGDWETQYF
CDR3 DNA: TGTGCCAGCATAGGGGATTGGGAGACCCAGTACTTC

clone size: many
D gene: .
V gene: TRBV18
J gene: TRBJ2-2
CDR3 protein: CASSPDANTGELFF
CDR3 DNA: TGTGCCAGCTCACCTGACGCAAACACCGGGGAGCTGTTTTTT

clone size: .
D gene: TRBD1
V gene: TRBV18
J gene: TRBJ1-2
CDR3 protein: CASSLGTGSLYGYTF
CDR3 DNA: TGTGCCAGCTCACTGGGGACAGGATCTCTATATGGCTACACCTTC

clone size: many
D gene: .
V gene: TRBV7-2
J gene: TRBJ1-6
CDR3 protein: CASSRDSSYNSPLHF
CDR3 DNA: TGTGCCAGCAGCAGAGACAGCTCCTATAATTCACCCCTCCACTTT

clone size: medium-sized
D gene: .
V gene: TRBV11-2
J gene: TRBJ2-7
CDR3 protein: CASSLGARDYEQYF
CDR3 DNA: TGTGCCAGCAGCTTAGGTGCCAGGGACTACGAGCAGTACTTC

clone size: medium-sized
D gene: .
V gene: TRBV13
J gene: TRBJ2-7
CDR3 protein: CASSLTVSLYEQYF
CDR3 DNA: TGTGCCAGCAGCTTGACAGTTTCCCTCTACGAGCAGTACTTC

clone size: .
D gene: .
V gene: TRBV6-5
J gene: TRBJ2-4
CDR3 protein: CASSYDGFGLGPKNIQYF
CDR3 DNA: TGTGCCAGCAGTTACGATGGGTTCGGTCTTGGACCCAAAAACATTCAGTACTTC

clone size: many
D gene: .
V gene: TRBV5-1
J gene: TRBJ2-7
CDR3 protein: CASSLGQGRYEQYF
CDR3 DNA: TGCGCCAGCAGCTTAGGGCAGGGGAGATACGAGCAGTACTTC

clone size: many
D gene: .
V gene: TRBV27
J gene: TRBJ2-2
CDR3 protein: CASSTQENTGELFF
CDR3 DNA: TGTGCCAGCAGTACCCAGGAGAACACCGGGGAGCTGTTTTTT

clone size: many
D gene: TRBD2
V gene: TRBV11-1
J gene: TRBJ2-2
CDR3 protein: CASSPRSGLAAGELFF
CDR3 DNA: TGTGCCAGCAGCCCTCGCTCGGGACTAGCGGCCGGGGAGCTGTTTTTT

clone size: .
D gene: .
V gene: TRBV28
J gene: TRBJ1-2
CDR3 protein: CASTSGRYGYTF
CDR3 DNA: TGTGCCAGCACCTCAGGGCGCTATGGCTACACCTTC

clone size: many
D gene: .
V gene: TRBV6-1
J gene: TRBJ1-1
CDR3 protein: CASSDQNKMNTEAFF
CDR3 DNA: TGTGCCAGCAGTGATCAGAACAAAATGAACACTGAAGCTTTCTTT

clone size: many
D gene: .
V gene: TRBV10-3
J gene: TRBJ2-5
CDR3 protein: CAITPRQGPQETQYF
CDR3 DNA: TGTGCCATCACCCCGCGCCAGGGGCCCCAAGAGACCCAGTACTTC

clone size: .
D gene: .
V gene: TRBV11-2
J gene: TRBJ2-6
CDR3 protein: CASSLGQTDVLTF
CDR3 DNA: TGTGCCAGCAGCTTAGGCCAAACAGACGTCCTGACTTTC

clone size: .
D gene: TRBD1
V gene: TRBV20-1
J gene: TRBJ1-5
CDR3 protein: CSARTGERGNQPQHF
CDR3 DNA: TGCAGTGCTAGGACAGGGGAAAGAGGCAATCAGCCCCAGCATTTT

clone size: many
D gene: .
V gene: TRBV12-3/TRBV12-4
J gene: TRBJ1-1
CDR3 protein: CASSADSRAEAFF
CDR3 DNA: TGTGCCAGCAGTGCCGACTCGAGGGCTGAAGCTTTCTTT

clone size: many
D gene: .
V gene: TRBV30
J gene: TRBJ1-1
CDR3 protein: CAWSLVGKTEAFF
CDR3 DNA: TGTGCCTGGAGCCTTGTAGGGAAGACTGAAGCTTTCTTT

clone size: medium-sized
D gene: .
V gene: TRBV12-3/TRBV12-4
J gene: TRBJ2-7
CDR3 protein: CASRGQDYEQYF
CDR3 DNA: TGTGCCAGCAGGGGACAAGACTACGAGCAGTACTTC

clone size: .
D gene: .
V gene: TRBV27
J gene: TRBJ1-5
CDR3 protein: CASSFGANNQPQHF
CDR3 DNA: TGTGCCAGCAGTTTCGGGGCCAACAATCAGCCCCAGCATTTT

clone size: many
D gene: .
V gene: TRBV20-1
J gene: TRBJ2-7
CDR3 protein: CSARDPGGDEQYF
CDR3 DNA: TGCAGTGCTAGAGATCCCGGGGGAGACGAGCAGTACTTC

clone size: many
D gene: .
V gene: TRBV6-1
J gene: TRBJ1-4
CDR3 protein: CASTEGPTNEKLFF
CDR3 DNA: TGTGCCAGCACCGAGGGGCCAACTAATGAAAAACTGTTTTTT

clone size: .
D gene: TRBD1
V gene: TRBV6-5
J gene: TRBJ2-4
CDR3 protein: CASSYLGQGAKVAKNIQYF
CDR3 DNA: TGTGCCAGCAGTTACCTGGGACAGGGGGCTAAAGTTGCAAAAAACATTCAGTACTTT

clone size: few
D gene: .
V gene: TRBV6-1
J gene: TRBJ1-1
CDR3 protein: CASRKTGNTEAFF
CDR3 DNA: TGTGCCAGCAGGAAGACAGGGAACACTGAAGCTTTCTTT

clone size: .
D gene: .
V gene: TRBV12-3/TRBV12-4
J gene: TRBJ2-3
CDR3 protein: CASRLWDTTDTQYF
CDR3 DNA: TGTGCCAGCAGACTGTGGGACACCACAGATACGCAGTATTTT